Included here is one T cell receptor (beta chain) sequence, with context. The entire patient cohort was treatment-naive prior to thyroid surgery. Germline assignment: CDR1 GTSNPN and CDR2 SVGIG (reference sequence). Trimming stripped 0 bases from V and 2 bases from J, with 5 bases between. The CDR3 extends over 13 amino acids. These data originate in a study of metastatic and nonmetastatic thyroid tumors. Study context: A comparison of repertoires was made across blood and tumor or nodule tissue from malignant and benign thyroid patients.

TCRdb called clones again from the PCR reads with MiXCR. The repertoire holds roughly 40,000 clones, with 18% as singletons. The chain joins TRBV30 to TRBJ1-5; possible D gene TRBD1, 5 bases. The receptor's source is a female donor with papillary thyroid cancer or a benign thyroid nodule (not recorded which). Some clones in this sample may be carry-over from other donors' samples. The sample was tumor tissue. CDR3 sequence: CAWSVQGNQPQHF. The CDR3 DNA sequence: TGTGCCTGGAGTGTACAGGGCAATCAGCCCCAGCATTTT.